Listed here are 19 T cell receptor beta chains from one sample, sequenced in a study of beta chain features in type 1 diabetes. The study, taken as a whole, reports: There was a moderate but significant shortening of TCRB CDR3s in all four CD4+ subsets of Type 1 diabetes patients.

The whole isolated RNA underwent reverse transcription, so sequencing captured expressed TCRB transcripts. Produced via immunoSEQ multiplex PCR; TCRdb's table is partial and in-frame only. The table includes a few hundred thousand clones, roughly a tenth detected once. What these receptors recognize is not known. The sample consisted of naive CD4+ T cells from blood. Receptors originate from a man aged 25-45 years with type 1 diabetes.

This clone appeared a few times. The V gene is TRBV7-9, the J gene TRBJ1-1; D remains unclear. The ends were cut back, 5 bases at V and 4 bases at J, with 8 bases in the middle. The CDR3 is 12 amino acids. Germline V lookup: CDR1 SEHNR, CDR2 FQNEAQ (reference sequence). The CDR3 DNA follows: TGTGCCAGCAGCCTTGCAGGCACTGAAGCTTTCTTT. This gives the protein CASSLAGTEAFF.

The table lists this clone with a few counts. The chain carries TRBV15 and TRBJ2-5, with D maybe TRBD1 (5 bases). Trimming cost V 4 bases and J 5 bases, with 8 bases left between them. Germline values: CDR1 LNHNV, CDR2 YYDKDF (reference sequence). The CDR3 length is 12 residues. The CDR3 loop reads CATSTQEETQYF. CDR3 DNA sequence: TGTGCCACCAGCACACAGGAGGAGACCCAGTACTTC.

The chain employs TRBV5-5 and TRBJ1-1, with D hard to call. The CDR3 covers 12 residues. Trimming stripped 2 bases from V and 7 bases from J, with 9 bases between. Looked up from germline, CDR1 is SGHKS and CDR2 is YYEKEE (reference sequence). This CDR3 is CASSLLGDEAFF. The CDR3 DNA reads as TGTGCCAGCAGCTTACTCGGGGATGAAGCTTTCTTT.

This clone showed up just a few times. This chain joins TRBV4-1 and TRBJ2-7; TRBD1 agrees at 8 bases. The V segment lost 5 bases and the J segment 7 bases; nucleotides outside the gene matches: 10. From germline, CDR1 is MGHRA and CDR2 YSYEKL. This CDR3 has 14 amino acids. The CDR3 DNA reads TGCGCCAGCAGCTATCTGACAGGGGCTAGGGAGCAGTACTTC. Amino acids: CASSYLTGAREQYF.

This clone was recorded a few times. The chain has TRBV27 and TRBJ1-5; TRBD1 matches 8 bases. The length of the CDR3 is 13 residues. CDR1 is MNHEY, CDR2 SMNVEV, per germline (reference sequence). V dropped 6 bases and J dropped 7; count of bases not matched to a gene: 5. CDR3: CASSDRGGQPQHF. The CDR3 coding sequence is TGTGCCAGCAGCGACAGGGGTGGGCAGCCCCAGCATTTT.

The J gene is TRBJ2-1, the V gene TRBV5-1; TRBD2 aligns across 9 bases. With V trimmed by 2 bases and J by 7 bases, 4 bases remained unmatched. The germline V gene encodes CDR1 SGHRS and CDR2 YFSETQ. This CDR3 has 14 residues. The CDR3 is CASSFAGGPNEQFF. CDR3 sequence (DNA): TGCGCCAGCAGCTTCGCGGGGGGGCCAAATGAGCAGTTCTTC. The full variable domain, its missing parts supplied by reference TRBV5-1 and TRBJ2-1, is KAGVTQTPRYLIKTRGQQVTLSCSPISGHRSVSWYQQTPGQGLQFLFEYFSETQRNKGNFPGRFSGRQFSNSRSEMNVSTLELGDSALYLCASSFAGGPNEQFFGPGTRLTVL.

The table lists this clone with a few counts. The V call is TRBV23-1, the J call TRBJ2-7, with 9 positions matching TRBD1. TRBV23-1 is given ORF status, its function remaining uncertain. CDR3 size: 15 residues. Trimming at V came to 5 bases and at J to 1 base, leaving 6 bases not matched to a gene. Written as DNA, the CDR3 is TGCGCCAGCAGTTATACCGGGACAGGGTCCTACGAGCAGTACTTC. It translates to CASSYTGTGSYEQYF.

This clone showed up just a few times. The V and J genes are TRBV19 and TRBJ1-5; unclear D gene. In germline, CDR1 is LNHDA, CDR2 SQIVND (reference sequence). Trimming took 3 bases from V and 4 from J, leaving 7 bases between them. The length of the CDR3 is 13 residues. This CDR3 reads CASSMRENQPQHF. Here the CDR3 DNA reads TGTGCCAGTAGTATGCGGGAAAATCAGCCCCAGCATTTT.

This clone was observed a handful of times. The V and J genes are TRBV2 and TRBJ2-1; weak D call: TRBD2 (5 bases). Trimming took off 6 bases at V and 4 bases at J, with 16 bases between the two ends. The CDR3 covers 15 residues. CDR1 and CDR2 (germline): SNHLY, FYNNEI. The CDR3, as DNA: TGTGCCAGCAGGAGGACTGTCCTGATTTACAATGAGCAGTTCTTC. Translating gives CASRRTVLIYNEQFF.

This clone was observed a few times. The chain carries TRBV7-2 and TRBJ1-1; D is ambiguous. The germline V gene has CDR1 SGHTA and CDR2 FQGNSA. This CDR3 is 13 amino acids long. V was clipped by 1 base and J by 3 bases, with 6 bases between them. The CDR3 nucleotides are TGTGCCAGCAGCTTAGGGTCGGACACTGAAGCTTTCTTT. The encoded protein is CASSLGSDTEAFF. Supplemented by reference TRBV7-2 and TRBJ1-1, the full variable domain reads GAGVSQSPSNKVTEKGKDVELRCDPISGHTALYWYRQSLGQGLEFLIYFQGNSAPDKSGLPSDRFSAERTGGSVSTLTIQRTQQEDSAVYLCASSLGSDTEAFFGQGTRLTVV.

The chain is built from TRBV19 and TRBJ2-1; 7 bases map to TRBD1. V lost 6 bases and J lost 8; bases outside the gene matches: 7. CDR1 and CDR2 from the germline V gene are LNHDA and SQIVND (reference sequence). The length of the CDR3 is 13 residues. Written as DNA, the CDR3 is TGTGCCAGTAGCCATGACAGGGACCATGAGCAGTTCTTC. Protein product: CASSHDRDHEQFF. Complete variable domain (other parts from reference TRBV19 and TRBJ2-1): DGGITQSPKYLFRKEGQNVTLSCEQNLNHDAMYWYRQDPGQGLRLIYYSQIVNDFQKGDIAEGYSVSREKKESFPLTVTSAQKNPTAFYLCASSHDRDHEQFFGPGTRLTVL.

The table lists this clone with a few counts. The CDR3 sequence is CASSQGHGQGRAKNIQYF. In nucleotides, the CDR3 is TGCGCCAGCAGCCAAGGGCACGGACAGGGGCGGGCCAAAAACATTCAGTACTTC. V gene TRBV4-1 combines with J gene TRBJ2-4; the match to TRBD1 covers 9 bases. There are 18 residues in the CDR3. Germline V lookup: CDR1 MGHRA, CDR2 YSYEKL. Trimming at V came to 1 base and at J to 1 base, leaving 8 bases not matched to a gene.

The chain is built from TRBV7-2 and TRBJ2-5; D unresolved. The CDR3 runs to 13 residues. The V gene's germline CDR1 is SGHTA and CDR2 FQGNSA. Trimming cost V 3 bases and J 5 bases, with 10 bases left between them. DNA of the CDR3: TGTGCCAGCAGCTTCGCTCTTCAGGAGACCCAGTACTTC. This translates into CASSFALQETQYF.

The chain links TRBV14 to TRBJ1-1; unclear D gene. The germline V and J ends were trimmed by 3 bases and 1 base, with 9 bases remaining between them. The V gene's germline CDR1 is SGHDN and CDR2 FVKESK. This CDR3 is built from 14 residues. The CDR3 DNA is TGTGCCAGCAGCCAGGCCCCAAGGAACACTGAAGCTTTCTTT. Its protein is CASSQAPRNTEAFF.

Only a few counts were recorded for this clone. CDR3 region: CASSSGASEQYF. The DNA for the CDR3 is TGTGCCAGCAGCTCGGGTGCGTCTGAGCAGTACTTC. The chain uses TRBV28 and TRBJ2-7; D uncertain. There are 12 residues in the CDR3. The germline V gene has CDR1 MDHEN and CDR2 SYDVKM. Trimming took 6 bases from V and 7 from J, leaving 13 bases between them.

J is TRBJ2-7 and V is TRBV28, with D possibly being TRBD2 (6 bases). Deletions cut 7 bases from V and 0 bases from J, with 22 bases between. The CDR3 covers 17 residues. CDR1 and CDR2 (germline): MDHEN, SYDVKM. In DNA form, the CDR3 reads TGTGCCAGCACCCCCGCAGGCGGGGTGGAAAGCTCCTACGAGCAGTACTTC. It codes for CASTPAGGVESSYEQYF.

The V call is TRBV7-9, the J call TRBJ2-2, with D possibly TRBD1 on 6 matching bases. The CDR3 covers 16 residues. The germline gives CDR1 SEHNR, CDR2 FQNEAQ (reference sequence). Trimming removed 0 bases at V and 4 bases at J, with 12 bases between. The CDR3 DNA follows: TGTGCCAGCAGCTTAGCGACAGGAGTAGGCACCGGGGAGCTGTTTTTT. Its translation is CASSLATGVGTGELFF.

A few counts support this clone. In nucleotides, the CDR3 is TGTGCCAGCAGCCAAGAGGGACTAGCGGGGACATCCTCCTACAATGAGCAGTTCTTC. This sequence encodes CASSQEGLAGTSSYNEQFF. The chain couples TRBV4-2 to TRBJ2-1; 13 positions agree with TRBD2. The CDR3 has 19 residues. Germline lookup yields CDR1 LGHNA and CDR2 YNFKEQ. J was trimmed by 0 bases and V by 0 bases; bases with no gene match: 5.

The V call is TRBV9, the J call TRBJ2-3; 9 nucleotides agree with TRBD2. The CDR3 is 17 residues long. Germline V gene sequence: CDR1 SGDLS, CDR2 YYNGEE. Trimming removed 3 bases from V and 2 bases from J; junction bases left unmatched: 10. CDR3 protein: CASSGGRVAGATDTQYF. For the CDR3, the DNA is TGTGCCAGCAGCGGAGGAAGGGTAGCGGGGGCCACAGATACGCAGTATTTT.